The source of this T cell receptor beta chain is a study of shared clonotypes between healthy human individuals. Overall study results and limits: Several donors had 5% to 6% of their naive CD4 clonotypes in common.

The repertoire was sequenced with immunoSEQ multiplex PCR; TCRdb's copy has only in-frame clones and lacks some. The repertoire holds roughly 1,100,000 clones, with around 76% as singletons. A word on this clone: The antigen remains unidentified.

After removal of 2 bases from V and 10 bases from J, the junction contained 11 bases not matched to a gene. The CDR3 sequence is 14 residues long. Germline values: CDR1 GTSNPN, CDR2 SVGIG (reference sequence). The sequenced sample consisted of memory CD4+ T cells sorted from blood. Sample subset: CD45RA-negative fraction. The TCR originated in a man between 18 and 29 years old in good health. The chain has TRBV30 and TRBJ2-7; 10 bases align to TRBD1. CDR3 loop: CAWSPPGQGIIQYF. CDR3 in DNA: TGTGCCTGGAGTCCGCCGGGACAGGGGATCATCCAGTACTTC.